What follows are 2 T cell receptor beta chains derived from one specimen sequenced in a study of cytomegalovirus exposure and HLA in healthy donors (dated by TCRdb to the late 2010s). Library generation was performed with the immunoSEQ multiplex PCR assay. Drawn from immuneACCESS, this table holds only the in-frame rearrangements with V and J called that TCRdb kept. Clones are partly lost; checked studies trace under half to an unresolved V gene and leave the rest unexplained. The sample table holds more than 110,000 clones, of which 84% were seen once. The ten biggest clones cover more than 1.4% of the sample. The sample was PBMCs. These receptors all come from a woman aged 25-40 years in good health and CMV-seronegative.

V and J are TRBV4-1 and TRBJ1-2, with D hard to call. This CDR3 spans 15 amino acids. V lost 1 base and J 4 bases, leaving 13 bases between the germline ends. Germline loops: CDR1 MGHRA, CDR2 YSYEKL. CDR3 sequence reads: CASSQVGGVGYGYTF. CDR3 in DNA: TGCGCCAGCAGCCAAGTGGGCGGGGTCGGCTATGGCTACACCTTC.

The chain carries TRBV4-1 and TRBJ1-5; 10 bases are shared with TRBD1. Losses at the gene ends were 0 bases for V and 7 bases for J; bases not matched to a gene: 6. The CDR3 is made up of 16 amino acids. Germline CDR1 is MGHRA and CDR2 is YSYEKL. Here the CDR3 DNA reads TGCGCCAGCAGCCAAGAGGGACAGGGGCGAAGGCAGCCCCAGCATTTT. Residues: CASSQEGQGRRQPQHF.